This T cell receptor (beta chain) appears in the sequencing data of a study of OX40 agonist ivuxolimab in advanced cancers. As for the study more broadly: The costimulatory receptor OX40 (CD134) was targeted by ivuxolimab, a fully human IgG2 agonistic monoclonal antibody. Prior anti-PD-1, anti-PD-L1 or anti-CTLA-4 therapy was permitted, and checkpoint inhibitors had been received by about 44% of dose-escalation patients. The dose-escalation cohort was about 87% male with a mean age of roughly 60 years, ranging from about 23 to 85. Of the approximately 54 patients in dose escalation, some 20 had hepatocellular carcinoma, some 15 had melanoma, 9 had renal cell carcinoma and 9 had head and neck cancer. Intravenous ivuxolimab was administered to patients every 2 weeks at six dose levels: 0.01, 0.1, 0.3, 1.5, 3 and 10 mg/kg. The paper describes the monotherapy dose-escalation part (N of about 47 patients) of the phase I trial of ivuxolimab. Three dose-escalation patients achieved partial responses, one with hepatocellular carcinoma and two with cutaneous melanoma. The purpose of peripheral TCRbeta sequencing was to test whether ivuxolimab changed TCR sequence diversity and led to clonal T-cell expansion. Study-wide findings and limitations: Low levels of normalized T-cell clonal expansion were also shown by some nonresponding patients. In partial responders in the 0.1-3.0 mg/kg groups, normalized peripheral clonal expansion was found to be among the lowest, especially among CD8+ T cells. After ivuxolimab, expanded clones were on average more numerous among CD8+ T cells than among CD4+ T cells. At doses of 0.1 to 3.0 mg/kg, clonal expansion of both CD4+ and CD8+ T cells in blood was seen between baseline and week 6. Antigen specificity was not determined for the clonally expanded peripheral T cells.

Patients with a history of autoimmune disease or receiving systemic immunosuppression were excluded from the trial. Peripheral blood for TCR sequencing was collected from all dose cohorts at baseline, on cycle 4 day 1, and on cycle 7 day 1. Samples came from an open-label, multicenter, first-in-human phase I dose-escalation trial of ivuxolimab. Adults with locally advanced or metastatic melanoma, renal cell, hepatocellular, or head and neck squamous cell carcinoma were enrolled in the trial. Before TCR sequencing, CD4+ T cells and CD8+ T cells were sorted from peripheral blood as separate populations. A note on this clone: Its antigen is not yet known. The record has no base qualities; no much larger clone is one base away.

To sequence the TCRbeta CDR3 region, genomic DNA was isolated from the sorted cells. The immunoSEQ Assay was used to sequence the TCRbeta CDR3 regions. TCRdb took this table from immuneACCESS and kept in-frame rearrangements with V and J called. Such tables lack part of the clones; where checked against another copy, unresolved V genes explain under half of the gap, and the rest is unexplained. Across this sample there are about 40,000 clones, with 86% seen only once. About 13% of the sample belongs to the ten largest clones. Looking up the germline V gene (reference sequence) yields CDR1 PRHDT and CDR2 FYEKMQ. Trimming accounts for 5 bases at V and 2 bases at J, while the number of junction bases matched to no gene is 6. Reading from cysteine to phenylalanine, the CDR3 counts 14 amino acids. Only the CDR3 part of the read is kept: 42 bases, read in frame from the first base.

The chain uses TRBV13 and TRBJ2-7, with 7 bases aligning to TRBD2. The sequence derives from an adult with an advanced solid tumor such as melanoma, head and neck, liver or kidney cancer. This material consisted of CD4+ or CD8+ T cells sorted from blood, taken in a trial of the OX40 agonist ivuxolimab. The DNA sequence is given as TGTGCCAGCAGCCCCCCGGGGGGACCCTACGAGCAGTACTTC. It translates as CASSPPGGPYEQYF.